A selection of T cell receptor beta chains follows, all from one sample in a study of CD8 T cells in ankylosing spondylitis. TCRdb re-analysed the 5' RACE reads in MiXCR, keeping a single row per CDR3 protein. The sample shows 200,000 to 250,000 distinct CDR3 sequences, roughly 10% of them seen only once. Sequencing was done on a sample of blood, either unsorted or a sorted T cell fraction (not recorded which). These receptors were taken from a male donor with ankylosing spondylitis or in good health (not recorded which). CDR3s include the opening cysteine and the closing phenylalanine or tryptophan. The order of the fields is V gene, D gene, J gene, clone size, CDR3 DNA, CDR3 protein. D genes are given only for firm matches. Only some rows state a clone size, as once, few, many or a class for expanded clones.

V gene: TRBV7-9
D gene: TRBD1
J gene: TRBJ2-5
clone size: -
CDR3 DNA: TGTGCCAGCAGCTTTCAGGGGGCTCGGGAGACCCAGTACTTC
CDR3 protein: CASSFQGARETQYF

V gene: TRBV12-3/TRBV12-4
D gene: TRBD1
J gene: TRBJ1-1
clone size: many
CDR3 DNA: TGTGCCAGCAGTCCCGGGACAGCGGGGATGAACACTGAAGCTTTCTTT
CDR3 protein: CASSPGTAGMNTEAFF

V gene: TRBV20-1
D gene: -
J gene: TRBJ1-2
clone size: many
CDR3 DNA: TGCAGTGCTATGAGGGGTGGAAACTATGGCTACACCTTC
CDR3 protein: CSAMRGGNYGYTF

V gene: TRBV12-3/TRBV12-4
D gene: -
J gene: TRBJ1-2
clone size: many
CDR3 DNA: TGTGCCAGCAGTTTCCCGTCAGGTGGCCTCTATGGCTACACCTTC
CDR3 protein: CASSFPSGGLYGYTF

V gene: TRBV2
D gene: TRBD1
J gene: TRBJ2-7
clone size: many
CDR3 DNA: TGTGCCAGCAGTGAAATCGGAGGACAGGGGAACGAGCAGTACTTC
CDR3 protein: CASSEIGGQGNEQYF

V gene: TRBV10-3
D gene: TRBD2
J gene: TRBJ2-3
clone size: few
CDR3 DNA: TGTGCCATCAGTGCGGGACTAGCTGAAGATACGCAGTATTTT
CDR3 protein: CAISAGLAEDTQYF

V gene: TRBV3-1
D gene: -
J gene: TRBJ1-3
clone size: many
CDR3 DNA: TGTGCCAGCAGCCCCGACAGCTCTGGAAACACCATATATTTT
CDR3 protein: CASSPDSSGNTIYF

V gene: TRBV5-6
D gene: -
J gene: TRBJ1-2
clone size: many
CDR3 DNA: TGTGCCAGCAGCTTGGTTGAGGGGAGTGGCTACACCTTC
CDR3 protein: CASSLVEGSGYTF

V gene: TRBV6-8
D gene: TRBD1
J gene: TRBJ1-2
clone size: many
CDR3 DNA: TGTGCCAGCAGTCCCGGGACAGGGGTCGTCAGAAATGGCTACACCTTC
CDR3 protein: CASSPGTGVVRNGYTF

V gene: TRBV12-3/TRBV12-4
D gene: -
J gene: TRBJ2-1
clone size: many
CDR3 DNA: TGTGCCAGCAGTGACCGGGAATACAATGAGCAGTTCTTC
CDR3 protein: CASSDREYNEQFF

V gene: TRBV5-1
D gene: -
J gene: TRBJ2-5
clone size: -
CDR3 DNA: TGCGCCAGCAGCTTGGGATCGGCAGAGACCCAGTACTTC
CDR3 protein: CASSLGSAETQYF

V gene: TRBV11-3
D gene: -
J gene: TRBJ2-7
clone size: few
CDR3 DNA: TGTGCCAGCACCCCCTCGGGGTACGAGCAGTACTTC
CDR3 protein: CASTPSGYEQYF

V gene: TRBV5-6
D gene: -
J gene: TRBJ1-5
clone size: many
CDR3 DNA: TGTGCCAGCAGCTTGTACAGGGATAGCAATCAGCCCCAGCATTTT
CDR3 protein: CASSLYRDSNQPQHF

V gene: TRBV7-5
D gene: -
J gene: TRBJ2-3
clone size: few
CDR3 DNA: -
CDR3 protein: CISVSEAPPRREGRDTQYF

V gene: TRBV3-1
D gene: TRBD1
J gene: TRBJ2-7
clone size: many
CDR3 DNA: TGTGCCAGCAGCCAGGGACAGGGCCTCTACGAGCAGTACTTC
CDR3 protein: CASSQGQGLYEQYF

V gene: TRBV2
D gene: -
J gene: TRBJ2-1
clone size: many
CDR3 DNA: TGTGCCAGCAGTGAAAACGGGAGAGACTACAATGAGCAGTTCTTC
CDR3 protein: CASSENGRDYNEQFF

V gene: TRBV5-1
D gene: -
J gene: TRBJ2-7
clone size: many
CDR3 DNA: TGCGCCAGCAGCTTAGGGGATGTCCGGAGCTCCTACGAGCAGTACTTC
CDR3 protein: CASSLGDVRSSYEQYF

V gene: TRBV18
D gene: TRBD1
J gene: TRBJ1-1
clone size: -
CDR3 DNA: TGTGCCAGCTCACCCTTGACAGGGTACACTGAAGCTTTCTTT
CDR3 protein: CASSPLTGYTEAFF

V gene: TRBV6-1
D gene: -
J gene: TRBJ2-7
clone size: -
CDR3 DNA: TGTGCCAGCAGTCGACGGCTCTCCTACGAGCAGTACTTC
CDR3 protein: CASSRRLSYEQYF

V gene: TRBV18
D gene: -
J gene: TRBJ1-1
clone size: many
CDR3 DNA: TGTGCCAGCTCACCGGTTGGGGCAGTTCTACGGGACACTGAAGCTTTCTTT
CDR3 protein: CASSPVGAVLRDTEAFF

V gene: TRBV13
D gene: -
J gene: TRBJ1-2
clone size: few
CDR3 DNA: TGTGCCAGCAGCCGCCAGATCCTCCTCTATGGCTACACCTTC
CDR3 protein: CASSRQILLYGYTF

V gene: TRBV5-1
D gene: -
J gene: TRBJ1-1
clone size: -
CDR3 DNA: TGCGCCAGCAGCTCCCACGGGAACACTGCAGCTTTCTTT
CDR3 protein: CASSSHGNTAAFF

V gene: TRBV9
D gene: -
J gene: TRBJ2-1
clone size: many
CDR3 DNA: TGTGCCAGCACCCCGGGCTCGGCCTACAATGAGCAGTTCTTC
CDR3 protein: CASTPGSAYNEQFF

V gene: TRBV6-1
D gene: -
J gene: TRBJ2-7
clone size: -
CDR3 DNA: TGTGCCAGCAGTCCAAAGGCGGGGAATGGCGTCCACGAGCAGTACTTC
CDR3 protein: CASSPKAGNGVHEQYF

V gene: TRBV14
D gene: -
J gene: TRBJ2-1
clone size: few
CDR3 DNA: TGTGCCAGCAGTCGGGACACCGGGACCTACAATGAGCAGTTCTTC
CDR3 protein: CASSRDTGTYNEQFF

V gene: TRBV4-2
D gene: -
J gene: TRBJ1-1
clone size: -
CDR3 DNA: TGTGCCAGCAGCCAAGGGCTGACGAACACTGAAGCTTTCTTT
CDR3 protein: CASSQGLTNTEAFF

V gene: TRBV7-8
D gene: -
J gene: TRBJ2-7
clone size: few
CDR3 DNA: TGTGCCAGCAGCTTACGCGGGGTCCACGAGCAGTACTTC
CDR3 protein: CASSLRGVHEQYF

V gene: TRBV7-9
D gene: TRBD2
J gene: TRBJ2-1
clone size: once
CDR3 DNA: TGTGCCAGCAGCTTAGGTGAAGCGGGGATAAATGAGCAGTTCTTC
CDR3 protein: CASSLGEAGINEQFF

V gene: TRBV5-1
D gene: -
J gene: TRBJ1-2
clone size: many
CDR3 DNA: TGCGCCAGCAGCTTGGAACTGGACTGGGTCGACGGCTACACCTTC
CDR3 protein: CASSLELDWVDGYTF

V gene: TRBV7-2
D gene: -
J gene: TRBJ2-3
clone size: many
CDR3 DNA: TGTGCCAGCAGCCAGGGGACCGGCTCACAGTATTTT
CDR3 protein: CASSQGTGSQYF